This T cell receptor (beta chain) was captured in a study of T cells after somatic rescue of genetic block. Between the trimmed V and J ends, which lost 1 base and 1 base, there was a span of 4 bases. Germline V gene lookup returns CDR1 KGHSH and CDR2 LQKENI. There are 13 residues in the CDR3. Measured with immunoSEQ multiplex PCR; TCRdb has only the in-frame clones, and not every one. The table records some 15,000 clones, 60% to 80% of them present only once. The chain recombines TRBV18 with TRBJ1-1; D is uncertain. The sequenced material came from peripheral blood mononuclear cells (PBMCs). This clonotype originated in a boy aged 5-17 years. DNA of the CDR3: TGTGCCAGCTCACCACAGGGGAACACTGAAGCTTTCTTT. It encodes CASSPQGNTEAFF.